This T cell receptor beta chain was captured in a study of untreated major depressive disorder. Whole-study findings and limits: Sequencing comparisons covered only three preselected Vbeta families.

Participants with major medical conditions, Axis I/II comorbidities, regular medication or illicit drug use were excluded. Thawed PBMCs underwent magnetic negative selection for CD4+ T cells. CD4+ T cell purity was typically 85% to 95%. V lost 7 bases, J lost 10 bases, and 23 bases lay in between. This CDR3 comprises 15 residues. Germline CDR1 reads LNHDA; CDR2 reads SQIVND (reference sequence). As to this clone: Its target is not known.

Clones were sequenced by immunoSEQ multiplex PCR, and TCRdb holds only the in-frame ones, with some missing. The repertoire consists of tens of thousands of clones, with around 87% occurring once and the leading ten covering approximately 5.1%. The chain carries TRBV19 and TRBJ1-5; D might be TRBD1 (6 bases). Sample: CD4+ T cells from PBMCs. The clonotype originates from a woman aged 25 to 45 in good health. CDR3 DNA: TGTGCCAGTAACCAGGACAGAGCGAGCGGTCAACCCCAGCATTTT. Translation gives CASNQDRASGQPQHF.